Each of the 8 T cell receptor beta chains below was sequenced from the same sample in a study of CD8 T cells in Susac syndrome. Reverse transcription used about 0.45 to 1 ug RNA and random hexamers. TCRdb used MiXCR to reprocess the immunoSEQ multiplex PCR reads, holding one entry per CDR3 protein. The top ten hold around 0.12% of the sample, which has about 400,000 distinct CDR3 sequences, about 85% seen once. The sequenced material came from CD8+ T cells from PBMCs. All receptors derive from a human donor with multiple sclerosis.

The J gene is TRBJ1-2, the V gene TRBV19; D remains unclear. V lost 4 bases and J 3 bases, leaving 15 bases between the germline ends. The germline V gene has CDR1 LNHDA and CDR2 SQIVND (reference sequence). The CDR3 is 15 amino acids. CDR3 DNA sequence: TGTGCCAGTAGTACGGTTCTACAGCCCGACTATGGCTACACCTTC. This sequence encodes CASSTVLQPDYGYTF. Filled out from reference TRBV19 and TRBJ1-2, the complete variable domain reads DGGITQSPKYLFRKEGQNVTLSCEQNLNHDAMYWYRQDPGQGLRLIYYSQIVNDFQKGDIAEGYSVSREKKESFPLTVTSAQKNPTAFYLCASSTVLQPDYGYTFGSGTRLTVV.

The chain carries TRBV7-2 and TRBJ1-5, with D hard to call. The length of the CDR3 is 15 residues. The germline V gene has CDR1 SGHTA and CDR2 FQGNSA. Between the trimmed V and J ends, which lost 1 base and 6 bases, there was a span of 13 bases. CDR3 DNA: TGTGCCAGCAGCTTAGAAGGGTATGATTTTCAGCCCCAGCATTTT. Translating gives CASSLEGYDFQPQHF.

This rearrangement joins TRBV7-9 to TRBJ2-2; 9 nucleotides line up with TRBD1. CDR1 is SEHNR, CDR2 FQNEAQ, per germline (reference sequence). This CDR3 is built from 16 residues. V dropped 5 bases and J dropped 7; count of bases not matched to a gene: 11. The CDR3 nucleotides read TGTGCCAGCAGCCCGGGACAGGGAGGTGTAGGCGGGGAGCTGTTTTTT. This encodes CASSPGQGGVGGELFF.

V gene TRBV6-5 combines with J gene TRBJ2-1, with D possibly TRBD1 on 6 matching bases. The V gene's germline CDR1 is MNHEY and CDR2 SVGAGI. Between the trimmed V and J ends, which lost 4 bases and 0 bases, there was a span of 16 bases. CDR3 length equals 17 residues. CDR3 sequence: CASSSLSGTTSYNEQFF. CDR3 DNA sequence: TGTGCCAGCAGTTCGTTATCCGGGACAACCTCCTACAATGAGCAGTTCTTC.

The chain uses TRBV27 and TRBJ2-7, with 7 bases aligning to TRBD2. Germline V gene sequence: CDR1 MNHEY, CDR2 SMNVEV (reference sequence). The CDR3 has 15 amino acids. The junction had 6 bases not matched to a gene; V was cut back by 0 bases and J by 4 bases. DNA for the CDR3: TGTGCCAGCAGTTTATCGGGAGGGCGGGAATACGAGCAGTACTTC. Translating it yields CASSLSGGREYEQYF.

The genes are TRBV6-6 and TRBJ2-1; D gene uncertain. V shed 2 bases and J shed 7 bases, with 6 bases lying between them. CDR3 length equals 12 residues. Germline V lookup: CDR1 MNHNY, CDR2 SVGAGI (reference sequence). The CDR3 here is CASSYKVNEQFF. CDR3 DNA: TGTGCCAGCAGTTACAAGGTGAATGAGCAGTTCTTC.

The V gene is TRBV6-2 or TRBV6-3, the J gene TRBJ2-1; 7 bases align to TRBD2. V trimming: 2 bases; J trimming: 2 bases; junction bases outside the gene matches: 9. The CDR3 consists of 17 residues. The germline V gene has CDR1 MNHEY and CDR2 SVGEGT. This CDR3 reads CASSYDLAENPYNEQFF. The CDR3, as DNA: TGTGCCAGCAGTTACGATCTAGCGGAAAACCCCTACAATGAGCAGTTCTTC.

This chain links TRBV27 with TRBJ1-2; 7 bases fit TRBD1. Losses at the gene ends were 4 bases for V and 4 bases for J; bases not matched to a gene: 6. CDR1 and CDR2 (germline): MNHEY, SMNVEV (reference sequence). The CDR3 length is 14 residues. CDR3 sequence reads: CASSSTQGIYGYTF. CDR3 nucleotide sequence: TGTGCCAGCAGTTCCACACAGGGGATCTATGGCTACACCTTC.